This T cell receptor (beta chain) was obtained from a study of CD8+CD57+ T cells in acquired aplastic anemia. The template used for profiling TCR beta VDJ and CDR3 was genomic DNA. One entry per CDR3 protein results from TCRdb running MiXCR on the reads. Here the sample spans roughly 200,000 distinct CDR3 sequences, 63% being singletons. Comments on this clonotype: It is unclear where the CDR3 begins or ends on the DNA, so no DNA is shown, and the CDR3 is as TCRdb lists it.

Individuals selected for sequencing had exhibited CD8+CD57+ cell expansion on flow cytometry. Both ends counted, the CDR3 spans 22 residues. Germline values: CDR1 MNHNS, CDR2 SASEGT. This sequence joins TRBV6-1 and TRBJ2-6; the D call TRBD1 from the table was never checked on the DNA. The receptor was derived from a human donor with aplastic anemia. The source material was sorted CD4+, CD8+, or CD8+CD57+ T cells (not recorded which) from PBMCs. The CDR3 protein is CASSEAETVWVEQYFGANVLTF.